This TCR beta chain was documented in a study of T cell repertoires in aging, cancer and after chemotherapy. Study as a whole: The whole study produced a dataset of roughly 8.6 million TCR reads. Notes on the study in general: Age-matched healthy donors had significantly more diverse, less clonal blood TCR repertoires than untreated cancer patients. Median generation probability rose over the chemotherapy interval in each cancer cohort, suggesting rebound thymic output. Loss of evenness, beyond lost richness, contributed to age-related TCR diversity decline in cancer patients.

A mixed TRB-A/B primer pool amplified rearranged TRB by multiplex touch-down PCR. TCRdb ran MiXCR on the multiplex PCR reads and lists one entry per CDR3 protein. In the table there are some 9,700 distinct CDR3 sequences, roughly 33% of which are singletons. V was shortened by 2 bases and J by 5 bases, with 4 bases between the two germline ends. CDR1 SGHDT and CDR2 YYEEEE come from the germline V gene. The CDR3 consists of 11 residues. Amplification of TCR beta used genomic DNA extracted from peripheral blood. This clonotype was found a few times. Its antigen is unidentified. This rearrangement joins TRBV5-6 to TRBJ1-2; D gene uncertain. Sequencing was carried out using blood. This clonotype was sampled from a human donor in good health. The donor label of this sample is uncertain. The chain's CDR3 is CASSFMYGYTF. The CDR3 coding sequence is TGTGCCAGCAGCTTTATGTATGGCTACACCTTC.